Following are 13 T cell receptor beta chains from one sample sequenced in a study of identical twins. TCRdb called the 5' RACE reads again in MiXCR, with one record for every CDR3 protein. The data hold roughly 1,500,000 distinct CDR3 sequences, with around 29% observed a single time. The sample consisted of cord blood. These receptors all stem from a newborn girl in good health.

The rearrangement joins TRBV4-1 to TRBJ2-1; possibly TRBD2 for D (6 bases). The CDR3 consists of 13 residues. Trimming removed 1 base at V and 8 bases at J, with 9 bases between. Germline CDR1 and CDR2: MGHRA and YSYEKL. The CDR3: CASSQAGVYEQFF. The CDR3 DNA is TGCGCCAGCAGCCAAGCGGGGGTCTATGAGCAGTTCTTC.

The gene calls are TRBV20-1 and TRBJ1-3; no clear D gene. V was clipped by 0 bases and J by 4 bases, with 10 bases between them. Per the germline V gene, CDR1 is DFQATT and CDR2 is SNEGSKA (reference sequence). The CDR3 is 14 amino acids. The DNA for the CDR3 is TGCAGTGCTAGAGAACCTTCGGGAGGAAACACCATATATTTT. Translated: CSAREPSGGNTIYF.

This clonotype has just a few counts. The rearrangement uses TRBV25-1 and TRBJ1-2; 8 bases fit TRBD1. The V segment lost 1 base and the J segment 7 bases; nucleotides outside the gene matches: 11. The germline V gene has CDR1 MGHDK and CDR2 SYGVNS. This CDR3 is 16 amino acids long. The CDR3 loop is CASSELMLGTGSGYTF. Written as DNA, the CDR3 is TGTGCCAGCAGTGAATTGATGCTAGGGACAGGAAGTGGCTACACCTTC.

The chain uses TRBV29-1 and TRBJ1-1; unclear D gene. CDR1 is SQVTM and CDR2 is ANQGSEA in the germline V gene. V lost 3 bases and J lost 3, with 8 bases in between. The CDR3 extends over 12 amino acids. In DNA, the CDR3 is TGCAGCGTTGATCCCGGTTACACTGAAGCTTTCTTT. Translating it yields CSVDPGYTEAFF.

This clonotype turned up a few times. CDR3 in amino acids: CASGDRRTGNTIYF. The CDR3 DNA sequence: TGTGCCAGCGGGGACAGGCGGACTGGAAACACCATATATTTT. V gene TRBV5-6 combines with J gene TRBJ1-3; 8 bases are shared with TRBD1. The V gene end was trimmed by 7 bases and the J gene end by 2 bases; junction bases not matched to a gene: 5. The CDR3 extends over 14 amino acids. CDR1 and CDR2 from the germline V gene are SGHDT and YYEEEE.

V gene TRBV27 combines with J gene TRBJ2-7; D is tentatively TRBD1 or TRBD2 (5 bases each). The CDR3 consists of 12 residues. With 7 bases removed from V and 8 bases from J, the gap between germline ends came to 15 bases. Germline lookup yields CDR1 MNHEY and CDR2 SMNVEV (reference sequence). CDR3 residues: CASTAGTLKQYF. CDR3 nucleotides: TGTGCCAGCACCGCAGGGACCCTCAAGCAGTACTTC.

This clonotype has only a few counts. V gene TRBV4-2 combines with J gene TRBJ2-7; D is possibly TRBD1 (6 bases). The CDR3 is made up of 17 amino acids. Looked up from germline, CDR1 is LGHNA and CDR2 is YNFKEQ. Deletions cut 0 bases from V and 0 bases from J, with 15 bases between. The CDR3 sequence is CASSQDGGHGSSYEQYF. CDR3 DNA sequence: TGTGCCAGCAGCCAAGATGGGGGACACGGAAGCTCCTACGAGCAGTACTTC.

The genes are TRBV27 and TRBJ1-4; TRBD1 is a possible D gene (5 bases). V lost 2 bases and J 12 bases, leaving 16 bases between the germline ends. The CDR3 is 14 residues long. Germline V lookup: CDR1 MNHEY, CDR2 SMNVEV (reference sequence). CDR3 nucleotide sequence: TGTGCCAGCAGTTTAAAACCTTTCCGGGGGGAACTGTTTTTT. As protein: CASSLKPFRGELFF.

V and J are TRBV7-9 and TRBJ2-4, with 8 bases aligning to TRBD1. Germline V gene sequence: CDR1 SEHNR, CDR2 FQNEAQ (reference sequence). The CDR3 is made up of 16 amino acids. Unmatched junction bases numbered 6, after V lost 5 bases and J lost 0 bases. CDR3 region: CASSPGGVRAKNIQYF. As DNA, the CDR3 is TGTGCCAGCAGCCCAGGGGGCGTGAGAGCCAAAAACATTCAGTACTTC.

This clonotype was picked up a small number of times. The chain combines TRBV20-1 with TRBJ1-2; 7 nucleotides align to TRBD1. V shed 4 bases and J 6 bases; nucleotides not matched to a gene: 5. The germline CDR1 and CDR2 sequences are DFQATT and SNEGSKA (reference sequence). This CDR3 spans 12 amino acids. Here the CDR3 reads CSATDRADGYTF. For the CDR3, the DNA is TGCAGTGCTACCGACAGGGCCGATGGCTACACCTTC.

This clonotype appeared a single time. The chain uses TRBV6-6 and TRBJ2-7; 7 bases agree with TRBD1. CDR1 is MNHNY, CDR2 SVGAGI, per germline (reference sequence). This CDR3 region has 16 residues. V shed 5 bases, J shed 0 bases, and the junction held 10 bases outside the gene matches. The CDR3 nucleotides read TGTGCCAGCAGTACGCCCCCGGGACAGTTCTCCTACGAGCAGTACTTC. Its protein product is CASSTPPGQFSYEQYF.

V is TRBV5-6 and J is TRBJ1-2; no clear D. CDR3 length: 18 residues. The germline V gene encodes CDR1 SGHDT and CDR2 YYEEEE. V lost 3 bases and J 3 bases, leaving 24 bases between the germline ends. For the CDR3, the DNA is TGTGCCAGCAGCTCGACCCTCAGAGCGACGGGCTTAGACTATGGCTACACCTTC. The encoded protein is CASSSTLRATGLDYGYTF.

This chain links TRBV10-3 with TRBJ2-1; maybe TRBD1 (5 bases). The last part of the DNA fits TRBJ2-7 better; the J call may be wrong. Germline loops: CDR1 ENHRY, CDR2 SYGVKD. The CDR3 has 14 amino acids. In nucleotides, the CDR3 is TGTGCCATCAGTGACTGGGGCTCCTACAATGAGCAGTACTTC. It specifies CAISDWGSYNEQYF.